This T cell receptor beta chain was sequenced during a study of blood T cell repertoires in COVID-19. TCRdb's copy holds only in-frame clones and misses some; the assay was immunoSEQ multiplex PCR. Among hundreds of thousands of clones listed, around 90% were seen once. Trimming took off 5 bases at V and 0 bases at J, with 16 bases between the two ends. From germline, CDR1 is SGHTA and CDR2 FQGNSA. CDR3 length: 16 amino acids. The specimen sequenced was PBMCs or T cells enriched from blood (not recorded which). The source is a man aged 30-40 years who had recovered from COVID-19. The chain recombines TRBV7-2 with TRBJ1-1; D possibly corresponds to TRBD1 (6 bases). This CDR3 reads CASSTGHPTMNTEAFF. The CDR3 region has the DNA TGTGCCAGCAGCACAGGGCACCCTACCATGAACACTGAAGCTTTCTTT.